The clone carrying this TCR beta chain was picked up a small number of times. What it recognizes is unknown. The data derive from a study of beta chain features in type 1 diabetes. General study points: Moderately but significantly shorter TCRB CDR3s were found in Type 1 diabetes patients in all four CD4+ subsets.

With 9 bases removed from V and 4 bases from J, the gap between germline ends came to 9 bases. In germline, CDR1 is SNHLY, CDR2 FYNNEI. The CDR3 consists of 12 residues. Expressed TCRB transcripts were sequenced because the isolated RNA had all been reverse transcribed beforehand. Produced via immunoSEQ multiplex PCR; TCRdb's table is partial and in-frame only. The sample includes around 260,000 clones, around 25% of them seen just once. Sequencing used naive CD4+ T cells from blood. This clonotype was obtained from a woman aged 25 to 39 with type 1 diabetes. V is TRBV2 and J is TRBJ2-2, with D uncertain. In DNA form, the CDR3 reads TGTGCCAGGAGGCGTGGCACCGGGGAGCTGTTTTTT. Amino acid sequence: CARRRGTGELFF.